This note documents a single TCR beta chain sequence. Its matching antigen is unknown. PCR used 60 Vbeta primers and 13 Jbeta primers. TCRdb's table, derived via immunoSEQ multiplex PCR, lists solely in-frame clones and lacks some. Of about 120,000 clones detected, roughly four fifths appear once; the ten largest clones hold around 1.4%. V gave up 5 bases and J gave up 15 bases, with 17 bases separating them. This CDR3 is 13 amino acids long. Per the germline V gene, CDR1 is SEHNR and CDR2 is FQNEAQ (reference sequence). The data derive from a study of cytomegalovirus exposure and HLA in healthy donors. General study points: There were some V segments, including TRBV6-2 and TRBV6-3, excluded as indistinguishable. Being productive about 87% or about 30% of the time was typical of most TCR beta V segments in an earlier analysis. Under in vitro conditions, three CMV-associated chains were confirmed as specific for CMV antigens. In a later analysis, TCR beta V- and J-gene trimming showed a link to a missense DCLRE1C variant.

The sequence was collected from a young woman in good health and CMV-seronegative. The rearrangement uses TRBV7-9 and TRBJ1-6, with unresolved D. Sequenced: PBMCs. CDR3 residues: CASSAGAGVVLHF. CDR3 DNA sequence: TGTGCCAGCAGCGCGGGCGCCGGGGTAGTCCTCCACTTT.